This T cell receptor beta chain stems from a study of T cell responses to AZD1222 COVID-19 vaccine. The CDR3 is made up of 22 amino acids. With 1 base removed from V and 3 bases from J, the gap between germline ends came to 32 bases. Per germline, CDR1 SGDLS and CDR2 YYNGEE. Produced via immunoSEQ multiplex PCR; TCRdb's table is partial and in-frame only. The repertoire holds approximately 140,000 clones, approximately 95% seen once, with around 0.85% in the top ten. As for this clone: The antigen is undetermined.

Study-level points and caveats: White British people made up most donors, females outnumbered males, and clonal diversity was possibly underestimated. At baseline, just five to seven AZD1222 recipients tested seropositive. Spike-specific TCR breadth and depth both grew after two AZD1222 doses. All repertoire sampling was performed exclusively after the peak T cell response.

The clonotype was recovered from an adult in good health. The sample consisted of peripheral blood, taken on day 0 of MenACWY control vaccination. The V call is TRBV9, the J call TRBJ1-5; D is ambiguous. The CDR3 is CASSVHNREGPSLERYNQPQHF. CDR3 in DNA: TGTGCCAGCAGCGTACATAACCGGGAGGGTCCGAGCTTGGAACGTTACAATCAGCCCCAGCATTTT.